The rows below give T cell receptor beta chains drawn from one sample of a study of response to subunit inactivated influenza vaccine. TCRdb reprocessed the RT-PCR reads with MiXCR, giving one entry per CDR3 protein. The sample has roughly 570,000 distinct CDR3 sequences, over 10% seen once. Sample: PBMCs from blood, taken about 40 days after vaccination. These receptors all stem from a man over 45 who received an inactivated influenza vaccine. Each CDR3 is given with its conserved first and last residue. D genes are given only for firm matches. Clone sizes are given selectively: once, few, many, or a class where the clone is expanded.

d_gene: NA
abundance: many
j_gene: TRBJ1-1
v_gene: TRBV12-3/TRBV12-4
CDR3nt: TGTGCCAGCAGCTCCGGGGCCGGGAACACTGAAGCTTTCTTT
CDR3aa: CASSSGAGNTEAFF

d_gene: NA
abundance: few
j_gene: TRBJ1-5
v_gene: TRBV5-1
CDR3nt: TGCGCCAGCAGCTTGGTGGGCAGGGAACCCCAGCATTTT
CDR3aa: CASSLVGREPQHF

d_gene: TRBD1
abundance: NA
j_gene: TRBJ1-4
v_gene: TRBV11-2
CDR3nt: TGTGCCAGCAGCTCCCAGGGACAGGGTAATGAAAAACTGTTTTTT
CDR3aa: CASSSQGQGNEKLFF

d_gene: NA
abundance: NA
j_gene: TRBJ2-5
v_gene: TRBV10-3
CDR3nt: TGTGCCATCAGTGAGTCGCGACAGCCCCAAGAGACCCAGTACTTC
CDR3aa: CAISESRQPQETQYF

d_gene: TRBD2
abundance: once
j_gene: TRBJ2-7
v_gene: TRBV28
CDR3nt: TGTGCCAGCAGTACCGATCGGGAGGCACCCTACGAGCAGTACTTC
CDR3aa: CASSTDREAPYEQYF

d_gene: TRBD2
abundance: NA
j_gene: TRBJ2-2
v_gene: TRBV5-1
CDR3nt: TGCGCCAGCAACTTGCGGGGAGCGGGAGTGAACGGGGAGCTGTTTTTT
CDR3aa: CASNLRGAGVNGELFF

d_gene: NA
abundance: NA
j_gene: TRBJ1-4
v_gene: TRBV6-1
CDR3nt: TGTGCCAGCAGTGAAGGGAGGGTCGTCAGAACTAATGAAAAACTGTTTTTT
CDR3aa: CASSEGRVVRTNEKLFF

d_gene: TRBD2
abundance: NA
j_gene: TRBJ2-3
v_gene: TRBV15
CDR3nt: TGTGCCACCAGCACGGGACTAGCGGGCACAGATACGCAGTATTTT
CDR3aa: CATSTGLAGTDTQYF

d_gene: NA
abundance: few
j_gene: TRBJ2-5
v_gene: TRBV20-1
CDR3nt: TGCAGTGCTATCCGGGGTGGGGGAGAGACCCAGTACTTC
CDR3aa: CSAIRGGGETQYF

d_gene: TRBD2
abundance: NA
j_gene: TRBJ2-7
v_gene: TRBV6-5
CDR3nt: TGTGCCAGCAGTTACCGTTCTAGCGGGAACTCCTACGAGCAGTACTTC
CDR3aa: CASSYRSSGNSYEQYF

d_gene: NA
abundance: few
j_gene: TRBJ2-2
v_gene: TRBV7-2
CDR3nt: TGTGCCAGCAGCTTAGCGACTAGTTCCGGGGAGCTGTTTTTT
CDR3aa: CASSLATSSGELFF

d_gene: NA
abundance: few
j_gene: TRBJ2-5
v_gene: TRBV29-1
CDR3nt: TGCAGCGTTGAAGACGGGGGCTTAGAGACCCAGTACTTC
CDR3aa: CSVEDGGLETQYF

d_gene: TRBD2
abundance: NA
j_gene: TRBJ2-1
v_gene: TRBV5-1
CDR3nt: TGCGCCAGCAGCTTGGAGCCGCCGGGACTAGCGGGAGGGTATGAGCAGTTCTTC
CDR3aa: CASSLEPPGLAGGYEQFF

d_gene: NA
abundance: few
j_gene: TRBJ2-3
v_gene: TRBV15
CDR3nt: TGTGCCACCAGCTTAGGGGGCAGCGGGGCACAAGATACGCAGTATTTT
CDR3aa: CATSLGGSGAQDTQYF

d_gene: TRBD2
abundance: NA
j_gene: TRBJ2-4
v_gene: TRBV12-3/TRBV12-4
CDR3nt: TGTGCCAGCAGTTTAGGGACTAGCGGGTACTTAGCCAAAAACATTCAGTACTTC
CDR3aa: CASSLGTSGYLAKNIQYF

d_gene: TRBD1
abundance: few
j_gene: TRBJ1-2
v_gene: TRBV5-5
CDR3nt: TGTGCCAGCAGCTTGGGCCTGACAGGGGCGAACTATGGCTACACCTTC
CDR3aa: CASSLGLTGANYGYTF

d_gene: NA
abundance: many
j_gene: TRBJ1-5
v_gene: TRBV12-3/TRBV12-4
CDR3nt: TGTGCCAGCAGTTTTGGACTGACGAAACAGCCCCAGCATTTT
CDR3aa: CASSFGLTKQPQHF

d_gene: NA
abundance: few
j_gene: TRBJ2-3
v_gene: TRBV9
CDR3nt: TGTGCCAGCAGCTCTGGGGCCGACACAGATACGCAGTATTTT
CDR3aa: CASSSGADTDTQYF

d_gene: NA
abundance: many
j_gene: TRBJ2-2
v_gene: TRBV20-1
CDR3nt: TGCAGTGCTTACCGCATAACCGGGGAGCTGTTTTTT
CDR3aa: CSAYRITGELFF

d_gene: NA
abundance: NA
j_gene: TRBJ2-1
v_gene: TRBV7-6
CDR3nt: TGTGCCAGCACCCCAGAGGTAGAGGGGTACAATGAGCAGTTCTTC
CDR3aa: CASTPEVEGYNEQFF

d_gene: TRBD2
abundance: many
j_gene: TRBJ2-1
v_gene: TRBV7-9
CDR3nt: TGTGCCAGCAGCTCAGGAGCGGGGGGGATTTACAATGAGCAGTTCTTC
CDR3aa: CASSSGAGGIYNEQFF

d_gene: NA
abundance: NA
j_gene: TRBJ1-1
v_gene: TRBV20-1
CDR3nt: TGCAGTGCTAGAGCCTCCGGGAACACTGAAGCTTTCTTT
CDR3aa: CSARASGNTEAFF